This TCR beta chain was recorded in a study of cytomegalovirus exposure and HLA in healthy donors. Not recorded for this donor was the CMV serostatus. CDR1 is PRHDT, CDR2 FYEKMQ, per germline (reference sequence). The J segment lost 6 bases and the V segment lost 2 bases, leaving 3 bases of the junction unmatched. The CDR3 extends over 15 amino acids. This PCR relied on a set of 60 Vbeta primers and 13 Jbeta primers. In the authors' methods: In a later analysis, 8.5 million to 14 million of 65 million to 90 million unique beta chains occurred in at least two donors. The data were produced by immunoSEQ multiplex PCR, yet TCRdb's version contains in-frame clones alone and is incomplete. Clonal size and the V and J genes are those of that table, whereas D and trimming came from the DNA. The sample includes some 170,000 clones, approximately 72% of them seen just once.

Sequencing input: PBMCs. The chain has TRBV13 and TRBJ2-3, with TRBD2 matching over 12 bases. The receptor comes from a human donor in good health. Here the CDR3 reads CASSLLAGGLDTQYF. The CDR3 DNA reads as TGTGCCAGCAGCTTACTAGCGGGGGGGCTGGATACGCAGTATTTT.